Listed below are T cell receptor beta chains from one sample, sequenced in a study of blood T cells in healthy people across ages. In TCRdb, the 5' RACE reads were re-called with MiXCR into one record per CDR3 protein. The table has over 600,000 distinct CDR3 sequences, around 45% seen once; the top ten hold 15% to 20%. Sequencing input: blood. The receptor set was obtained from a man older than 75 in good health. The CDR3 runs from the conserved cysteine through the conserved F or W. D genes are given only for firm matches. A row's size may be missing; if present it is once, few, many or a size class.

TRBV28	TRBJ2-6	TRBD2	-	TGTGCCAGCAGTTTTTCGGGGGGCTCTGGGGCCAACGTCCTGACTTTC	CASSFSGGSGANVLTF
TRBV28	TRBJ1-5	-	-	TGTGCCAGCAACTCGGGGGGGGACAGCAATCAGCCCCAGCATTTT	CASNSGGDSNQPQHF
TRBV4-3	TRBJ2-2	TRBD1	-	TGCGCCAGCAGCCAAGTCTTCGGACAGGGGGACGGGGAGCTGTTTTTT	CASSQVFGQGDGELFF
TRBV4-2	TRBJ2-7	TRBD1	many	TGTGCCAGCAGCCAGAGATGGGACAGGGATTACGAGCAGTACTTC	CASSQRWDRDYEQYF
TRBV7-9	TRBJ2-5	TRBD2	-	TGTGCCAGCAGTACCCTCGGACTAGCGGGGGGTGAGACCCAGTACTTC	CASSTLGLAGGETQYF
TRBV10-3	TRBJ1-6	-	-	TGTGCCGCCGGCGAGGGCCACAATTCACCCCTCCACTTT	CAAGEGHNSPLHF
TRBV29-1	TRBJ2-2	-	-	TGCAGCGTTGAGGTGGTCACCGGGGAGCTGTTTTTT	CSVEVVTGELFF
TRBV6-1	TRBJ2-7	TRBD2	once	TGTGCCAGCAGTGAACTTCCGGGACTAGCGGGCCTAGAGATATCCTACGAGCAGTACTTC	CASSELPGLAGLEISYEQYF
TRBV5-1	TRBJ2-7	TRBD2	few	TGCGCCAGCAGCCTGGGACTAGCGGGAGATATCCACGAGCAGTACTTC	CASSLGLAGDIHEQYF
TRBV7-3	TRBJ1-2	TRBD1	-	TGTGCCAGCAGCACGGACAGGTCGCCGGGTGGCTACACCTTC	CASSTDRSPGGYTF
TRBV6-5	TRBJ1-4	-	many	TGTGCCAGCAGCCCGAGGGGAGAAAAACTGTTTTTT	CASSPRGEKLFF
TRBV7-2	TRBJ2-3	TRBD2	-	TGTGCCAGCAGCTTATCCCCGGGGGGAGATACGCAGTATTTT	CASSLSPGGDTQYF
TRBV10-3	TRBJ2-1	-	-	TGTGCCATCACCAAGGACAGTGGCTCCTACAATGAGCAGTTCTTC	CAITKDSGSYNEQFF
TRBV5-1	TRBJ2-2	TRBD1	-	TGCGCCAGCAGCTTGGGGCAGGGGGCTTCGAACACCGGGGAGCTGTTTTTT	CASSLGQGASNTGELFF
TRBV12-3/TRBV12-4	TRBJ2-5	-	-	TGTGCCAGCACCCTTATATCAAGCGGTGAGACCCAGTACTTC	CASTLISSGETQYF
TRBV6-6	TRBJ2-1	TRBD1	once	TGTGCCAGCAGTCATACGGGACAGGGTAACCATGAGCAGTTCTTC	CASSHTGQGNHEQFF
TRBV6-2/TRBV6-3	TRBJ2-3	TRBD2	-	TGTGCCAGCACTAAACAGGGACTAGCGTTGACAGATACGCAGTATTTT	CASTKQGLALTDTQYF
TRBV2	TRBJ1-5	-	-	TGTGCCAGCAGTGTGTTAGGGGCTGGCAATCAGCCCCAGCATTTT	CASSVLGAGNQPQHF
TRBV29-1	TRBJ2-5	-	many	TGCAGCGTTCTCCAAGAGACCCAGTACTTC	CSVLQETQYF
TRBV7-2	TRBJ2-3	-	-	TGTGCCAGCAGCTTGGGGACTCTTCAGTATTTT	CASSLGTLQYF
TRBV2	TRBJ2-3	-	-	TGTGCCAGCTTTCGGGGAAACACAGATACGCAGTATTTT	CASFRGNTDTQYF
TRBV28	TRBJ2-7	-	few	TGTGCCAGCAGTTTAGGAGGGCAGGTCTACGAGCAGTACTTC	CASSLGGQVYEQYF
TRBV7-2	TRBJ1-4	TRBD1	few	TGTGCCAGCAAAATCGGGACAGCAACTAATGAAAAACTGTTTTTT	CASKIGTATNEKLFF